This T cell receptor beta chain originates from a study of CXCR3-negative and CXCR3-positive naive CD8 T cells. It was by 5' RACE with UMI labels that the TRB cDNA libraries were prepared. Reanalyzing the 5' RACE reads, TCRdb keeps one entry per CDR3 protein, without DNA. This listing includes some 150,000 distinct CDR3 sequences. General study results and limits: The study found more hydrophobic TRB CDR3s in CXCR3-positive naive cells than in CXCR3-negative naive cells. TRBV-TRBJ usage matched between naive CXCR3-negative and CXCR3-positive cells but not between memory cells. Relative to memory CD8+ cells, whose diversity was much lower, both naive subsets had comparably high diversity.

Comments on this clonotype: Its antigen is unidentified.

CDR3 length: 17 residues. In germline, CDR1 is SQVTM, CDR2 ANQGSEA. This sequence originates from a human donor in good health. Some clones in this sample may be carry-over from other donors' samples. The sequenced sample was naive CXCR3+ CD8+ T cells from blood. Subset of the sample: CD45RO-CCR7+CD27+CD95- naive CD8+ T cells expressing CXCR3 (TNR3+). This sequence joins TRBV29-1 and TRBJ2-2; TCRdb lists TRBD2, though no DNA is available to test this call. Here the CDR3 reads CSVEGAGGPLGTGELFF.